The present entry profiles one T cell receptor beta chain with its context. Its recognized antigen is unknown. Per-base qualities were not stored, and no clone one base away is much larger. This record belongs to a study of memory CD4+ T cells and cytomegalovirus serostatus (dated by TCRdb to the late 2010s). Study-level background: The cohort comprised some 35 healthy Belgian adults, 9 CMV seropositive and some 25 CMV seronegative. To replicate a published TCR-based CMV serostatus classifier, the researchers sequenced the CD4+ memory TCRbeta repertoires of a Belgian cohort whose cytomegalovirus serostatus was known. Study-level results and caveats: The results were read as suggesting that the CMV-associated TCR signature is, for the most part, present in the CD4+ memory repertoire. On the Belgian cohort, the classifier built on the original framework reached a median bootstrapped AUC of roughly 0.96, with a 95% CI of 0.76-1.00. For predicting CMV serostatus, the median bootstrapped AUC was 0.95 using the original framework and about 0.9 using a US-trained random forest. Of under 200 previously reported CMV-associated TCRbeta sequences, 55 to 75 appeared in the CD4+ memory repertoires, each in one to five individuals. Only CD4+CD45RO+ memory cells were sequenced, in contrast to the original study, which included naive and memory CD4+ and CD8+ populations.

Single viable CD3+CD4+CD8-CD45RO+ cells were sorted as memory CD4+ T cells on a FACSAria II. CMV serostatus was determined with a Roche Elecsys assay detecting serum IgG against CMV pp150, pp28, p38 and p52. After the samples were thawed, total CD4+ T cells were enriched through positive selection using CD4 magnetic microbeads. Samples originated from another study that specifically interrogated the CD4+ T cell memory repertoire. Peripheral blood mononuclear cells were isolated and cryopreserved according to standard operating procedures, and serum was kept at -80 degrees C. CD3-PerCP (BW264/56), CD4-APC (RPA-T4), CD45RO-PE (UCHT1) and CD8-Pacific Orange (3B5) antibodies were used for staining, and non-viable cells were excluded with Sytox blue. The Quick-DNA Microprep Kit was used to extract genomic DNA from the sorted cells. Amplification of TCRbeta DNA was done with the immunoSEQ hsTCRbeta kit, following the protocol from the manufacturer. TCRbeta libraries were sequenced on an Illumina MiSeq instrument. For the original study's pipeline: Following removal of out-of-frame sequences, roughly 2 million distinct TCRbeta sequences were retained, with an average of around 67,000 per individual. Each individual was scored according to the count of more than 150 previously reported CMV-associated TCRbeta sequences and the total productive distinct TCRbeta count. A beta-binomial model was reimplemented in Python, and scikit-learn random forests with default parameters were trained on data from the US cohort. Classifier performance on the Belgian cohort was summarized as median AUC with percentile confidence intervals over 10,000 bootstrap iterations. Held by TCRdb, this immuneACCESS table contains in-frame sequences only and omits some clones. Under half of the omission traces to an unresolved V gene where checked; the cause of the rest is unknown. D and trimming come from the DNA, and the V and J calls and clone size come from that table. This sample holds under 35,000 clones; around 74% were observed only once. Jointly, the top ten make up more than 0.5% of the sample.

The sequence was obtained from an adult in good health and CMV-seronegative. Some clones in this sample may be carry-over from other donors' samples. Sequences were obtained from memory CD4+ T cells from blood.

DNA sequence: TGTGCCAGCAGTAGACAGGAGGGGGCCTACGAGCAGTACTTC. It encodes CASSRQEGAYEQYF. The chain is encoded by TRBV6-5 joined to TRBJ2-7; the D call could be TRBD1 or TRBD2, with each sharing 6 bases. Deletion took 5 bases off V and 2 bases off J, with a span of 13 bases between the germline ends. The germline V gene gives CDR1 as MNHEY and CDR2 as SVGAGI. CDR3 length: 14 amino acids, cysteine to phenylalanine. The only DNA kept is the CDR3, 42 bases in frame from the first base.